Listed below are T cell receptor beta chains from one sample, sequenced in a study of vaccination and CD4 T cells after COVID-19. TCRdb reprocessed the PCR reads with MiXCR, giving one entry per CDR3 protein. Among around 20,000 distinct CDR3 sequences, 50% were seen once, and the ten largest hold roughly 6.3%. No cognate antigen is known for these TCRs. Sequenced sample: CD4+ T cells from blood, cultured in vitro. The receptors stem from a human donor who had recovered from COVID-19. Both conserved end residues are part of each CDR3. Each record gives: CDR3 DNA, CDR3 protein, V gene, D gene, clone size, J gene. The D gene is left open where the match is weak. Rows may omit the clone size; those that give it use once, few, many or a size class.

CDR3 DNA: TGTGCCTGGGAACCCCCAACGGGACCAGATACGCAGTATTTT
CDR3 protein: CAWEPPTGPDTQYF
V gene: TRBV30
D gene: .
clone size: few
J gene: TRBJ2-3

CDR3 DNA: TGCGCCAGCAGCCCAGGAGGGACAGGGGACTATGGCTACACCTTC
CDR3 protein: CASSPGGTGDYGYTF
V gene: TRBV5-1
D gene: TRBD1
clone size: .
J gene: TRBJ1-2

CDR3 DNA: TGTGCCAGCAGCTTAACGAGCTCTCCGGACACTGAAGCTTTCTTT
CDR3 protein: CASSLTSSPDTEAFF
V gene: TRBV7-3
D gene: .
clone size: few
J gene: TRBJ1-1

CDR3 DNA: TGCAGTGCTAGCAGGGTCCAAGGGGGAAACACCATATATTTT
CDR3 protein: CSASRVQGGNTIYF
V gene: TRBV20-1
D gene: .
clone size: .
J gene: TRBJ1-3

CDR3 DNA: TGTGCCAGCAGTGAAGAGCGGGGCGATACGCAGTATTTT
CDR3 protein: CASSEERGDTQYF
V gene: TRBV6-4
D gene: TRBD2
clone size: .
J gene: TRBJ2-3

CDR3 DNA: TGTGCCAGCAAAGGCGGAGACCTTTCAAGAGGGACCCAGTACTTC
CDR3 protein: CASKGGDLSRGTQYF
V gene: TRBV11-3
D gene: .
clone size: .
J gene: TRBJ2-5

CDR3 DNA: TGTGCCAGCAGTCCCCCCCGGGACACCGGGGAGCTGTTTTTT
CDR3 protein: CASSPPRDTGELFF
V gene: TRBV12-3/TRBV12-4
D gene: .
clone size: .
J gene: TRBJ2-2

CDR3 DNA: TGTGCCAGCACCACGTTTAGGGGGGAGCAGTTCTTC
CDR3 protein: CASTTFRGEQFF
V gene: TRBV28
D gene: .
clone size: .
J gene: TRBJ2-1

CDR3 DNA: TGTGCCAGCAGCCCCCTGTTAGGGGGATTAGCGGATACGCAGTATTTT
CDR3 protein: CASSPLLGGLADTQYF
V gene: TRBV11-2
D gene: .
clone size: few
J gene: TRBJ2-3

CDR3 DNA: TGTGCCAGCAGCTTGGTAGGACAGGGGGTAAGATTGGCTTTCTTT
CDR3 protein: CASSLVGQGVRLAFF
V gene: TRBV5-6
D gene: TRBD1
clone size: few
J gene: TRBJ1-1

CDR3 DNA: TGCAGTGCCGCACCAGGGGGGAGTCAGCCCCAGCATTTT
CDR3 protein: CSAAPGGSQPQHF
V gene: TRBV20-1
D gene: TRBD1
clone size: .
J gene: TRBJ1-5

CDR3 DNA: TGTGCCAGCAGTCCGGGACAGGGGTTCTATGGCTACACCTTC
CDR3 protein: CASSPGQGFYGYTF
V gene: TRBV27
D gene: TRBD1
clone size: .
J gene: TRBJ1-2

CDR3 DNA: TGTGCCAGCAGTTTACCCGGACAGGGGGCGCCCGGGGAGCTGTTTTTT
CDR3 protein: CASSLPGQGAPGELFF
V gene: TRBV27
D gene: TRBD1
clone size: .
J gene: TRBJ2-2

CDR3 DNA: TGTGCCAGCATCACCTGGGGGGACACTGAAGCTTTCTTT
CDR3 protein: CASITWGDTEAFF
V gene: TRBV7-2
D gene: .
clone size: .
J gene: TRBJ1-1